The source of this T cell receptor beta chain is a study of human T cells and chemical hapten exposure. Study-level background: Small volume differences among pooled libraries mainly caused per-sample TCR yield variation.

As to time point: pre-sensitization, week 0. Sample treatment: therapeutic diphenylcyclopropenone sensitization with weekly scalp DPC. The V end lost 9 bases, the J end lost 1 base, and 15 bases lay between the germline ends. This CDR3 has 14 residues. In the authors' methods: There were a median of around 100,000 TCRs per sample, with a range from about 23,224 to 750,000. TCRdb re-called the RACE reads through MiXCR, storing one row per CDR3 protein. The V and J calls were determined by TCRdb, not by the authors. The table records 60,000 to 75,000 distinct CDR3 sequences, 6.5% to 8.5% of them present only once.

This clonotype was obtained from a woman in her 30s with alopecia areata. Some clones in this sample may be carry-over from other donors' samples. The sample consisted of whole blood, taken in connection with sensitization to the hapten diphenylcyclopropenone (DPC). The chain carries TRBV12-3 or TRBV12-4 and TRBJ1-1, with TRBD1 as a possible D gene (5 bases). The CDR3 DNA reads as TGTGCCAGTGGGCTGGGGGAATGGAACACTGAAGCTTTCTTT. It is translated as CASGLGEWNTEAFF.